One T cell receptor beta chain is described in this entry. Its target antigen remains unknown. Per-base quality was not reported, and no clone a single base away is much larger than it. From the cysteine up to the phenylalanine, the CDR3 has a length of 15 residues. The retained sequence is limited to the CDR3, 45 bases, with the frame set at the first base. Per the germline V gene (reference sequence), SEHNR is the CDR1 and FQNEAQ is the CDR2. Cut back by 5 bases and 5 bases, the V and J ends lie 17 bases apart. The data derive from a study of cytomegalovirus exposure and HLA in healthy donors (dated by TCRdb to 2015 to 2018). In the study overall: An earlier analysis of under 600 of the donors reported roughly 300 Gb of sequence data and roughly 100 million unique TCR beta sequences from 150 million to 200 million T cells. An early release covering just under 650 HLA-typed donors comprised approximately 300 gigabases of sequencing data and around 80 million unique TCR sequences. Among the approximately 400 genotyped donors, around 81% belonged to the genetic ancestry cluster associated with self-reported Caucasian donors. The study aimed to test whether signatures of past pathogen exposure could be identified by cataloging public T cell receptors. The T cell repertoires of roughly 660 subjects were profiled by immunosequencing and related to cytomegalovirus serostatus. In addition to the first cohort of 650 to 800 subjects, a separate validation cohort of 130 or so different subjects was used. High-throughput TCR immunosequencing, statistical association of individual TCRs with disease status, and machine learning were combined to predict cytomegalovirus infection status. A later analysis re-examined previously published TCR beta repertoires from over 500 donors and added high-resolution HLA genotyping to investigate patterns of TCR occurrence. Rather than drawing on any new phenotypic data, the later analysis identified candidate immune exposures from TCR beta sequences and the way those sequences occurred across donors. In an earlier analysis of 550 to 700 of the donors, high-throughput TCR beta sequencing was used to judge whether each TCR beta V gene segment behaved as functional or pseudogenic. Alongside the repertoire data, information on donor age, sex, ethnicity and CMV serostatus was compiled. A later genetic analysis took genome-wide SNP genotypes for about 65% of the 666 donors and used that subset as a discovery cohort. Every discovery cohort repertoire had been produced on one sequencing platform. HLA typing included class I and class II loci at four-digit resolution. Typing coverage differed by locus: A, B, C, DRB1 and DQB1 were typed in roughly 620-630 donors, DQA1 in about 500, DPA1 in 606, and DPB1 in 472. A handful of DR-DQ haplotypes were handled as single units for association and clustering because linkage in the cohort was strong. Across around 400 genotyped donors of the cohort, an average of about 220,000 unique TCR beta nucleotide sequences per donor were sequenced, and approximately 19% of those sequences were non-productive. The study at large found these results: In a later analysis, TCR association rates were found to vary across HLA loci, with the most associated TCRs seen for DRB1 alleles and the fewest for HLA-C alleles. A few of the identified cytomegalovirus-associated TCR beta chains were confirmed in vitro to be specific for cytomegalovirus antigens. A cluster of highly shared sequence variants was judged likely to represent a technical artifact of the sequencing pipeline. Linkage disequilibrium might explain the correlated functional status among segregating V segments, but an unknown experimental factor could not be ruled out. V-gene and J-gene trimming of TCR beta chains was associated with a missense DCLRE1C variant in a later genetic analysis, and the association was replicated in an independent cohort. A later analysis reported that several top co-occurrence clusters appeared linked to parvovirus B19, influenza, CMV and Epstein-Barr virus. For the cohort, immune exposure information was limited to CMV serostatus. The study gave a list of over 150 TCR beta chains associated with cytomegalovirus. A later analysis found that HLA-associated TCR beta chains were more clonally expanded and had lower generation probabilities than equally common non-associated chains. When HLA alleles, especially DR and DQ, strongly co-occurred, attributing TCR associations to individual alleles was difficult. The authors suggested that the approach could potentially be extended to other disease states and immunological phenotypes. Because counts were too low, more than 15 rarely observed V segments, including chromosome 9 orphons, were excluded from the earlier analysis of 500 to 700 of the donors. A later analysis found that most CMV-associated TCR beta chains appeared HLA-restricted, with HLA associations seemingly driven largely by CMV exposure. The classifier was reported to diagnose cytomegalovirus status with high specificity and sensitivity in both the original cohort and the validation cohort. Because HLA typing was unavailable for some donors at each locus, only the typed subset was used in association tests. In this cohort, only TCR beta chains were sequenced, and detectable features were limited by the absence of alpha or paired-chain data. The 87-base-pair reads could not distinguish some IMGT-functional V segments, including TRBV6-2 and TRBV6-3, so those segments were excluded. A later genetic analysis reported fewer N-insertions in productive TCRs among donors in an Asian-associated ancestry cluster than the roughly 650-donor mean. Roughly uniform sequencing depth across donors was assumed in presence/absence analyses, although this assumption may not hold. In an earlier analysis of roughly 560 of the donors, most TCR beta V segments were observed in productive rearrangements about 87% or about 30% of the time, broadly matching IMGT annotations. Most TCR sequences were observed very rarely across donors, whereas some public TCRs were present in many individuals. Specific HLA alleles were associated with over 15,000 TCR beta sequences at a false discovery rate of 0.05 in a later analysis. A further reported finding was that TCR beta sequences accurately predicted the HLA-A and HLA-B alleles for most subjects in the first cohort.

The cohort comprised fewer than 750 healthy bone marrow donors. At the time of sampling, every cohort member was nominally healthy, though immune exposures that went unrecorded were likely present. The donor tested CMV seropositive, placing the donor among the 250 to 350 seropositive members of the cohort. A peripheral blood sample was provided by each donor, and peripheral blood mononuclear cells were used for TCR beta sequencing. Genomic DNA was extracted from the blood cell samples with the Qiagen DNeasy Blood Extraction Kit. Library creation used the immunoSEQ multiplex PCR assay. For the multiplex PCR, a mixture combining 60 forward primers for TCR Vbeta segments and 13 reverse primers for TCR Jbeta segments was used. The CDR3 region of rearranged TCR beta genes was amplified from genomic DNA with a multiplex PCR assay. The amplified TCR beta libraries were sequenced on the Illumina HiSeq System as 87-base-pair reads. The study's own analysis went as follows. Across the 670 or so repertoires, a later analysis counted roughly 84 million unique TCR beta chains, roughly 11 million of which were shared by at least two donors. A nearest-neighbor algorithm error-corrected the raw reads and collapsed the reads into unique sequences, merging closely related sequences to remove PCR and sequencing errors. V, D and J gene segments were assigned by aligning CDR3 sequences to IMGT reference sequences. Each retained sequence needed at least a six-nucleotide match to both a V gene segment and a J gene segment. A rearrangement was called productive if the CDR3 had no stop codons and remained in frame with V and J, and every other rearrangement was called non-productive. CDR3 was defined according to IMGT convention as the region running from the second conserved V-encoded cysteine to the conserved J-encoded phenylalanine. The earlier analysis of roughly 590 of the donors excluded any sequence lacking an unambiguous match to a single V gene segment. In an earlier analysis of 587 of the donors, V segments were called functional above 56.7% productive rearrangements and were called segregating when the between-donor standard deviation exceeded 5%. A statistical classification framework was developed to diagnose cytomegalovirus status using the catalog of TCR beta chain sequences. V and J gene assignment, in a later analysis, came from comparing TCR nucleotide sequences with IMGT/GENE-DB human TR gene sequences. The TCRdist pipeline was used in a later analysis to assign CDR3 sequences and most-parsimonious VDJ recombination scenarios. A later analysis defined each TCR beta chain by its CDR3 amino acid sequence plus V-gene family, and excluded reads lacking a unique V-gene family. To address suspected cross-contamination and a sequencing artifact, a later analysis removed 592 highly shared, low-generation-probability nucleotide sequences. In a later analysis, a clonal expansion index for each public chain was calculated from normalized within-repertoire ranks of inferred template counts. In a later analysis, generation probabilities were computed using a VDJ recombination model fitted to out-of-frame rearrangements, and the results were checked against IGoR. A later analysis scored TCR-TCR, TCR-HLA and TCR-CMV co-occurrence with hypergeometric tests, applying a repertoire-size bias correction to TCR pairs. In a later analysis, false discovery rates were estimated by permuting HLA or CMV assignments 20 times. A later analysis grouped co-occurring TCRs with DBSCAN, adding TCRdist sequence similarity when clustering within HLA-allele-positive subsets. For co-occurrence clustering, repertoires with fewer than 30,000 or more than 120,000 public chains were excluded, along with roughly 5 repertoires with anomalous nucleotide sharing. TCRdb limited this immuneACCESS table to in-frame rearrangements with V and J called. A share of clones is missing; checked studies link under half to unresolved V genes, and the rest is unexplained. The D gene and trimming were derived from the DNA, and the V and J assignments and clone size from that table. Counted in this sample were 150,000 to 200,000 clones; 75% to 80% of them appeared once. The top ten hold about 0.91% of the sample.

The sequencing input was PBMCs. The V and J segments used are TRBV7-9 and TRBJ2-3; D gene: possibly TRBD1, on 6 matching bases. The receptor comes from a woman in her forties or fifties in good health and CMV-seropositive. The CDR3 reads CASSMGHRIGDTQYF. The nucleotides read TGTGCCAGCAGCATGGGACATCGGATAGGAGATACGCAGTATTTT.